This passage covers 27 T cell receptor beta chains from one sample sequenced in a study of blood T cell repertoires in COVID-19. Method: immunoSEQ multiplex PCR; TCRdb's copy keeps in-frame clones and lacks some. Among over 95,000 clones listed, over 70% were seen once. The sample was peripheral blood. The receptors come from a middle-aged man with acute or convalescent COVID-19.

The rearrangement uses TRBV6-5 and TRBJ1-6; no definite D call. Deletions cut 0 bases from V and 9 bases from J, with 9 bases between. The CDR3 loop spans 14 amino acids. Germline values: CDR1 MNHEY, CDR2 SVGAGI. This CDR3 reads CASSYSSSGSPLHF. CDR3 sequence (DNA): TGTGCCAGCAGTTACTCGAGTTCAGGTTCACCCCTCCACTTT.

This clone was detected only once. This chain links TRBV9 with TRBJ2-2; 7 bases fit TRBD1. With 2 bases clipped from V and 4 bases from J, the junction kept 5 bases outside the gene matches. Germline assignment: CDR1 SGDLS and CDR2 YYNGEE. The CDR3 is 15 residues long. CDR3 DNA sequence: TGTGCCAGCAGCGTTAGACAGGGAACCACCGGGGAGCTGTTTTTT. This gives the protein CASSVRQGTTGELFF.

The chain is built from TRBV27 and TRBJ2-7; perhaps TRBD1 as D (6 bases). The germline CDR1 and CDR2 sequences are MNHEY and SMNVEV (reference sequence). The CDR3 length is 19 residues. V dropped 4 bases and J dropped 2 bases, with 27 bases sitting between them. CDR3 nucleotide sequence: TGTGCCAGCAGTTGGGCCCCATTGAGCGGCACAGGGATTCCCTACGAGCAGTACTTC. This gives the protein CASSWAPLSGTGIPYEQYF.

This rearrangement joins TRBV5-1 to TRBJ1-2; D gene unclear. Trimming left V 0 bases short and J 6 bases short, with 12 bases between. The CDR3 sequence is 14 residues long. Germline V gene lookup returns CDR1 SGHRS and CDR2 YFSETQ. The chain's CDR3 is CASSLAGEADGYTF. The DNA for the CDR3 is TGCGCCAGCAGCTTGGCCGGGGAGGCGGATGGCTACACCTTC.

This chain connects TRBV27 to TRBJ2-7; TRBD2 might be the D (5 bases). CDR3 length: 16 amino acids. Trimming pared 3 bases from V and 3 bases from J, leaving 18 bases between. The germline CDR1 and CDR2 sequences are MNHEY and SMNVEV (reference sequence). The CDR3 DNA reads TGTGCCAGCAGTTTGAGCGGTACGTTGGGCTACTACGAGCAGTACTTC. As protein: CASSLSGTLGYYEQYF.

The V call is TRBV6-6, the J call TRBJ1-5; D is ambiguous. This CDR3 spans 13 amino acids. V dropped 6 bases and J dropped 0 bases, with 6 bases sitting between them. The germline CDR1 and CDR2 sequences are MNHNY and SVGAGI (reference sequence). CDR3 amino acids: CASRGLSNQPQHF. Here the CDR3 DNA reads TGTGCCAGCAGGGGCCTTAGCAATCAGCCCCAGCATTTT.

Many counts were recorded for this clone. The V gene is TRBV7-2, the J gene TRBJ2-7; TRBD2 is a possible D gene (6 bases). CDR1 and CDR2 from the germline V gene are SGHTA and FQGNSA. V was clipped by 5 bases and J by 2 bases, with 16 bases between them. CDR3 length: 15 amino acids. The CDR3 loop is CASSPRRDSAYEQYF. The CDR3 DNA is TGTGCCAGCAGCCCCCGGCGGGACTCAGCCTACGAGCAGTACTTC.

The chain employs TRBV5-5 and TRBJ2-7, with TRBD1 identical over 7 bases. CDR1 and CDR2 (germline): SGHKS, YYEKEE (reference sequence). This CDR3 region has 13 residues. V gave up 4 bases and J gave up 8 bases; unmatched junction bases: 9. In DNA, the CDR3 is TGTGCCAGCAGCAAAGGACAGGACCGCCAGCAGTACGTC. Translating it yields CASSKGQDRQQYV.

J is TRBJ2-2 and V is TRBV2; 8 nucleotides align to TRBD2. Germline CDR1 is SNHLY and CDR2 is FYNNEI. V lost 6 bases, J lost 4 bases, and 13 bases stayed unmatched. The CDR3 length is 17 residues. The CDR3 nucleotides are TGTGCCAGCAGCGCCTTGGGCGGGGGGTTCAGCACCGGGGAGCTGTTTTTT. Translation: CASSALGGGFSTGELFF. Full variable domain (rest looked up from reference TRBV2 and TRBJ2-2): EPEVTQTPSHQVTQMGQEVILRCVPISNHLYFYWYRQILGQKVEFLVSFYNNEISEKSEIFDDQFSVERPDGSNFTLKIRSTKLEDSAMYFCASSALGGGFSTGELFFGEGSRLTVL.

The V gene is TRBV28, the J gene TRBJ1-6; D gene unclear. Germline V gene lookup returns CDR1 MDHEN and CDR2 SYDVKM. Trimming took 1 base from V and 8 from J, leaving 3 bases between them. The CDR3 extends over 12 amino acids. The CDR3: CASSLFDSPLHF. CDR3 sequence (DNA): TGTGCCAGCAGTTTATTCGATTCACCCCTCCACTTT.

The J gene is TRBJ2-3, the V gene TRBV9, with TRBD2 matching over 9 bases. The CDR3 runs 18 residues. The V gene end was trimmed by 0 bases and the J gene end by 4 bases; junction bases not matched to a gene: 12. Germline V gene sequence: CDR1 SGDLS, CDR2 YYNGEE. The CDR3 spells CASSVASGGTGVADTQYF. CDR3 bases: TGTGCCAGCAGCGTAGCAAGCGGGGGGACCGGGGTGGCAGATACGCAGTATTTT.

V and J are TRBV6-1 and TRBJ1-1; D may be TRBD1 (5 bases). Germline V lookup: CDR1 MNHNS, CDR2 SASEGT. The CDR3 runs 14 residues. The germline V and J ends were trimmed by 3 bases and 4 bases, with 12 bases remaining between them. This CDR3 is CASSDLRGVTEAFF. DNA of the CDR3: TGTGCCAGCAGTGATCTAAGGGGTGTCACTGAAGCTTTCTTT.

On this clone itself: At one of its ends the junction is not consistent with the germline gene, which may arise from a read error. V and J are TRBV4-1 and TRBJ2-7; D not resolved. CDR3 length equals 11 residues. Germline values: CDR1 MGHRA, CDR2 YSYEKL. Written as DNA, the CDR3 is TGCGCCACCAGCTCTCTCTACGAGCAGTACTTC. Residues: CATSSLYEQYF.

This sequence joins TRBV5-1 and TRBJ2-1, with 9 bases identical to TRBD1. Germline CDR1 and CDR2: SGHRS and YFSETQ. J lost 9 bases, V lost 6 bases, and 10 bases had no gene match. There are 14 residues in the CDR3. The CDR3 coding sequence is TGCGCCAGCATCGCGGGGACAGGGTTAAGTGAGCAGTTCTTC. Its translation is CASIAGTGLSEQFF.

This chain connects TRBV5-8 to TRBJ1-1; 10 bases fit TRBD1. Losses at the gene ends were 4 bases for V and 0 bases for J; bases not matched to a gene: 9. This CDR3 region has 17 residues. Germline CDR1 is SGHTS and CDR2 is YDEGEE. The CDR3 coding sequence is TGTGCCAGCAGCGACCGGGACAGGGGATTCATGAACACTGAAGCTTTCTTT. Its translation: CASSDRDRGFMNTEAFF.

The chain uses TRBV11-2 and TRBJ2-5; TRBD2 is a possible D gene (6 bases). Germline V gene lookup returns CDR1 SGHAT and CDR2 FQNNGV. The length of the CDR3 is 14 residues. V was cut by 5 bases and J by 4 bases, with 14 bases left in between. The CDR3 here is CASSPSSAGETQYF. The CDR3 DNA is TGTGCCAGCAGCCCCTCTAGCGCGGGAGAGACCCAGTACTTC.

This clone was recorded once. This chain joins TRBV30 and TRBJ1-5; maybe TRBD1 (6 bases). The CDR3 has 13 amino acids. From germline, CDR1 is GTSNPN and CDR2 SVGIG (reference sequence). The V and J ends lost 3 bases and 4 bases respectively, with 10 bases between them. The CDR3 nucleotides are TGTGCCTGGAGCAGGGGTCCAAATCAGCCCCAGCATTTT. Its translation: CAWSRGPNQPQHF.

CDR3: CSVALGRGGDEQFF. DNA for the CDR3: TGCAGCGTCGCCCTAGGGCGGGGGGGCGATGAGCAGTTCTTC. V and J are TRBV29-1 and TRBJ2-1; 9 bases map to TRBD2. Germline CDR1 SQVTM, CDR2 ANQGSEA. Trimming cost V 6 bases and J 8 bases; bases outside gene matches: 11. The CDR3 extends over 14 amino acids.

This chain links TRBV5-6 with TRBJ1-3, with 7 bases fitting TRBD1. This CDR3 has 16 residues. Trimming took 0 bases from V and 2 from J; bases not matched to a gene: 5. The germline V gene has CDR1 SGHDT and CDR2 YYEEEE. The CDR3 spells CASSLDDRDPGNTIYF. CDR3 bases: TGTGCCAGCAGCTTGGATGACAGGGACCCTGGAAACACCATATATTTT. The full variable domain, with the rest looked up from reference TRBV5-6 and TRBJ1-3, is DAGVTQSPTHLIKTRGQQVTLRCSPKSGHDTVSWYQQALGQGPQFIFQYYEEEERQRGNFPDRFSGHQFPNYSSELNVNALLLGDSALYLCASSLDDRDPGNTIYFGEGSWLTVV.

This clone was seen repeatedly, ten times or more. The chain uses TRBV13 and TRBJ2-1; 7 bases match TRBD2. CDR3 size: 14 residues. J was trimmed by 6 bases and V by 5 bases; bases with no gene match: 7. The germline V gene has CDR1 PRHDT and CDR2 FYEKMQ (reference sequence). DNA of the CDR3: TGTGCCAGCAGCCCCGGGAGCGGGGTCAATGAGCAGTTCTTC. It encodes CASSPGSGVNEQFF.

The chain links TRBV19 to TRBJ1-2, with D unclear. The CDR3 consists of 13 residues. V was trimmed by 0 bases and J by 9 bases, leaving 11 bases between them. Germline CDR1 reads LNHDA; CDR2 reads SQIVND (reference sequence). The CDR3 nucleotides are TGTGCCAGTAGTATAGATCCGGGGATGAGCTACACCTTC. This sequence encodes CASSIDPGMSYTF.

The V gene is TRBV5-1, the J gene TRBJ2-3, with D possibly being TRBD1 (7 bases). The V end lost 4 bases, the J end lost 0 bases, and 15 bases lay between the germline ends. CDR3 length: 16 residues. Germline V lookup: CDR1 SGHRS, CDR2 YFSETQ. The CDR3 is CASSRGDSTSTDTQYF. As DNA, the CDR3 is TGCGCCAGCAGCCGCGGGGACAGCACAAGCACAGATACGCAGTATTTT.

CDR3 nucleotide sequence: TGTGCCTGGACCCAGGGGAACGTGGCTGAAAAACTGTTTTTT. Translating it yields CAWTQGNVAEKLFF. This chain joins TRBV30 and TRBJ1-4, with a weak D call TRBD1 (6 bases). Germline CDR1 GTSNPN, CDR2 SVGIG (reference sequence). Trimming cost V 4 bases and J 7 bases, with 16 bases left between them. This CDR3 comprises 14 residues.

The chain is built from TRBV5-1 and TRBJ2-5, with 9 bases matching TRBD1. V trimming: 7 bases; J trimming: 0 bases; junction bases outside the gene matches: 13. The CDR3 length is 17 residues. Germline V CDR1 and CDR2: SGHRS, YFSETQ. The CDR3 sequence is CASGPGQGSPYQETQYF. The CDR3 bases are TGCGCCAGCGGACCGGGACAGGGATCCCCGTACCAAGAGACCCAGTACTTC.

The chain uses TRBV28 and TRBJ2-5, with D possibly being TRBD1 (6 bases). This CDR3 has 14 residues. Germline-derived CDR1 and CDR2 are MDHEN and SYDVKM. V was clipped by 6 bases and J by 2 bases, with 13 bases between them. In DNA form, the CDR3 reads TGTGCCAGCAGACAGGGCGGAAAGCAAGAGACCCAGTACTTC. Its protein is CASRQGGKQETQYF. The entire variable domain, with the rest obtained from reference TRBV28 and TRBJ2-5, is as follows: DVKVTQSSRYLVKRTGEKVFLECVQDMDHENMFWYRQDPGLGLRLIYFSYDVKMKEKGDIPEGYSVSREKKERFSLILESASTNQTSMYLCASRQGGKQETQYFGPGTRLLVL.

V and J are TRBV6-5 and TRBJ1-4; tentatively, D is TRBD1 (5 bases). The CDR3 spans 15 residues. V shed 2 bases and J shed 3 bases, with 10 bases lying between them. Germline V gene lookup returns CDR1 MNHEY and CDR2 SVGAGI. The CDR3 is CASSYNGAANEKLFF. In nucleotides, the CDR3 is TGTGCCAGCAGTTACAATGGGGCGGCTAATGAAAAACTGTTTTTT.

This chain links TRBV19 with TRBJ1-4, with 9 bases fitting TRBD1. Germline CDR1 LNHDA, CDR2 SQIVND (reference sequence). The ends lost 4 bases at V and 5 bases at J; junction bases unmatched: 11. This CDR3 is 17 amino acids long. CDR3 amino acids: CASSTVGGGQGNEKLFF. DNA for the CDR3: TGTGCCAGTAGTACCGTCGGTGGGGGACAGGGAAATGAAAAACTGTTTTTT.